These 27 T cell receptor beta chains share one sample of origin, sequenced in a study of OX40 agonist ivuxolimab in advanced cancers. Clones were read by immunoSEQ multiplex PCR, and TCRdb kept only the in-frame ones, dropping some. The sample carries approximately 50,000 clones, 70% to 80% recorded once. Source: CD4+ or CD8+ T cells sorted from blood, taken in a trial of the OX40 agonist ivuxolimab. The origin of the receptors is an adult with an advanced solid tumor such as melanoma, head and neck, liver or kidney cancer.

This rearrangement joins TRBV6-1 to TRBJ2-1; 14 positions agree with TRBD2. Germline V lookup: CDR1 MNHNS, CDR2 SASEGT. The V gene end was trimmed by 3 bases and the J gene end by 9 bases; junction bases not matched to a gene: 10. CDR3 size: 17 residues. This chain's CDR3 is CASSDLSGTSGGIEQFF. DNA for the CDR3: TGTGCCAGCAGTGACCTGAGTGGGACTAGCGGGGGCATTGAGCAGTTCTTC.

The chain uses TRBV10-3 and TRBJ2-1; no clear D. Per the germline V gene, CDR1 is ENHRY and CDR2 is SYGVKD. The CDR3 consists of 14 residues. Trimming shortened V by 10 bases and J by 0 bases, and 13 bases separated the two germline ends. The CDR3 protein is CATLDQSSYNEQFF. The CDR3 DNA reads as TGTGCCACTCTGGACCAGAGCTCCTACAATGAGCAGTTCTTC.

The V and J genes are TRBV7-2 and TRBJ1-4; TRBD1 matches at 7 bases. There are 16 residues in the CDR3. Trimming at V came to 5 bases and at J to 0 bases, leaving 6 bases not matched to a gene. Germline-derived CDR1 and CDR2 are SGHTA and FQGNSA. The CDR3 nucleotides read TGTGCCAGCAGCCCTCGACAGGGATCAACTAATGAAAAACTGTTTTTT. It codes for CASSPRQGSTNEKLFF.

The gene calls are TRBV27 and TRBJ2-2; 8 nucleotides match TRBD1. The CDR3 has 15 amino acids. V was pared by 2 bases and J by 6 bases, with 5 bases of the junction left unmatched. Per germline, CDR1 MNHEY and CDR2 SMNVEV (reference sequence). The CDR3 here is CASSLQGARAGELFF. For the CDR3, the DNA is TGTGCCAGCAGTTTACAGGGGGCGCGGGCCGGGGAGCTGTTTTTT.

The chain couples TRBV6-6 to TRBJ2-5, with 9 bases identical to TRBD2. CDR1 is MNHNY, CDR2 SVGAGI, per germline (reference sequence). Trimming at V came to 6 bases and at J to 3 bases, leaving 2 bases not matched to a gene. The CDR3 runs to 13 residues. The CDR3 sequence: CASSASGEETQYF. The CDR3 nucleotides are TGTGCCAGCAGCGCTAGCGGGGAAGAGACCCAGTACTTC.

The chain recombines TRBV19 with TRBJ1-5, with a tentative D call TRBD1 (5 bases). This CDR3 is built from 12 residues. V was shortened by 8 bases and J by 4 bases, with 9 bases between the two germline ends. Germline CDR1 is LNHDA and CDR2 is SQIVND (reference sequence). This CDR3 reads CASQGRNQPQHF. In DNA form, the CDR3 reads TGTGCCAGTCAGGGTAGGAATCAGCCCCAGCATTTT.

The chain combines TRBV5-1 with TRBJ2-7, with TRBD1 matching 8 bases. Germline CDR1 is SGHRS and CDR2 is YFSETQ. The ends lost 0 bases at V and 2 bases at J; junction bases unmatched: 10. CDR3 length: 17 residues. The DNA of the CDR3 is TGCGCCAGCAGCTTGGGGCCAGGGGGACAGGTGACCTACGAGCAGTACTTC. Its translation is CASSLGPGGQVTYEQYF.

This chain uses TRBV5-1 with TRBJ2-1; TRBD2 matches at 8 bases. The germline CDR1 and CDR2 sequences are SGHRS and YFSETQ. V dropped 1 base and J dropped 7; count of bases not matched to a gene: 13. The CDR3 contains 17 residues. CDR3 DNA: TGCGCCAGCAGCTTGACCGGGCTAGCGGGCCAAGGTAATGAGCAGTTCTTC. The encoded protein is CASSLTGLAGQGNEQFF.

Note on this clone: In the same sample, other DNA sequences code for this CDR3. The chain joins TRBV6-5 to TRBJ1-2, with 7 nucleotides matching TRBD1. CDR1 is MNHEY and CDR2 is SVGAGI in the germline V gene. The junction had 8 bases not matched to a gene; V was cut back by 0 bases and J by 4 bases. The CDR3 has 16 residues. The CDR3 coding sequence is TGTGCCAGCAGTTACTCGAGGACAGGAGGGGGCTATGGCTACACCTTC. It encodes CASSYSRTGGGYGYTF.

The chain has TRBV19 and TRBJ1-2; D unresolved. This CDR3 comprises 14 residues. Trimming removed 6 bases at V and 5 bases at J, with 16 bases between. The germline V gene encodes CDR1 LNHDA and CDR2 SQIVND (reference sequence). The chain's CDR3 is CASRDLALPYGYTF. The CDR3 nucleotides read TGTGCCAGTAGGGACTTAGCGCTCCCGTATGGCTACACCTTC.

The chain uses TRBV7-9 and TRBJ2-5; 9 bases line up with TRBD1. Germline values: CDR1 SEHNR, CDR2 FQNEAQ (reference sequence). V lost 3 bases to trimming and J lost 5 bases; unmatched junction nucleotides: 4. The CDR3 consists of 14 residues. CDR3 DNA: TGTGCCAGCAGCTTTACAGGGGGCAGGGAGACCCAGTACTTC. Amino acids: CASSFTGGRETQYF.

The J gene is TRBJ2-1, the V gene TRBV9; D remains ambiguous. Per the germline V gene, CDR1 is SGDLS and CDR2 is YYNGEE. Between the trimmed V and J ends, which lost 5 bases and 5 bases, there was a span of 8 bases. The CDR3 is 12 amino acids. The CDR3: CASSLSHNEQFF. CDR3 nucleotides: TGTGCCAGCAGTCTCTCTCACAATGAGCAGTTCTTC.

The chain combines TRBV2 with TRBJ2-1; weak D call: TRBD2 (5 bases). This CDR3 comprises 14 residues. Germline V gene lookup returns CDR1 SNHLY and CDR2 FYNNEI. Trimming pared 7 bases from V and 5 bases from J, leaving 15 bases between. The DNA of the CDR3 is TGTGCCAGCATGGAGAGGGCTGGACACAATGAGCAGTTCTTC. It is translated as CASMERAGHNEQFF.

The V gene is TRBV19, the J gene TRBJ2-5; the match to TRBD2 covers 8 bases. V was pared by 6 bases and J by 5 bases, with 8 bases of the junction left unmatched. In germline, CDR1 is LNHDA, CDR2 SQIVND (reference sequence). This CDR3 is 14 amino acids long. The CDR3 spells CASRLSGTGETQYF. Written as DNA, the CDR3 is TGTGCCAGTAGACTTAGCGGGACGGGGGAGACCCAGTACTTC.

This sequence joins TRBV10-1 and TRBJ1-1; 7 bases match TRBD1. CDR3 length equals 14 residues. Trimming removed 8 bases from V and 4 bases from J; junction bases left unmatched: 10. Germline CDR1 WNHNN, CDR2 SYGVQD (reference sequence). The CDR3 DNA reads as TGCGCCAGCTCCAACACAGGGGTTAGCACTGAAGCTTTCTTT. The encoded protein is CASSNTGVSTEAFF.

CDR3 nucleotides: TGTGCCAGCAGCCAAACACGTCCTTATGGGGGCACCGGGGAGCTGTTTTTT. Translated, it gives CASSQTRPYGGTGELFF. The chain has TRBV14 and TRBJ2-2; D is possibly TRBD1 or TRBD2 (5 bases each). CDR1 SGHDN and CDR2 FVKESK come from the germline V gene. The CDR3 extends over 17 amino acids. V lost 2 bases, J lost 4 bases, and 17 bases lay in between.

V gene TRBV6-5 combines with J gene TRBJ2-1; D possibly matches TRBD1 or TRBD2 (5 bases each). CDR1 is MNHEY and CDR2 is SVGAGI in the germline V gene. The CDR3 consists of 15 residues. Trimming pared 4 bases from V and 7 bases from J, leaving 17 bases between. For the CDR3, the DNA is TGTGCCAGCAGTTCGTCCGGGGCAGGCCGTAATGAGCAGTTCTTC. The encoded protein is CASSSSGAGRNEQFF.

V and J are TRBV9 and TRBJ1-2; D is undetermined. The CDR3 totals 13 residues. Germline V gene data show CDR1 as SGDLS and CDR2 as YYNGEE. Trimming took off 6 bases at V and 5 bases at J, with 14 bases between the two ends. CDR3 sequence reads: CASTRAGRYGYTF. The CDR3 DNA is TGTGCCAGCACCCGAGCGGGGAGGTATGGCTACACCTTC.

J is TRBJ1-5 and V is TRBV6-1; the D gene is possibly TRBD1 (5 bases). CDR1 is MNHNS and CDR2 is SASEGT in the germline V gene. Trimming took 3 bases from V and 0 from J, leaving 15 bases between them. CDR3 length: 17 residues. In nucleotides, the CDR3 is TGTGCCAGCAGTGACGCTCGACAGAGCCTTAGCAATCAGCCCCAGCATTTT. As protein: CASSDARQSLSNQPQHF.

The V call is TRBV27, the J call TRBJ2-1, with TRBD2 matching over 8 bases. Germline values: CDR1 MNHEY, CDR2 SMNVEV (reference sequence). The CDR3 has 16 amino acids. V was pared by 6 bases and J by 6 bases, with 13 bases of the junction left unmatched. The CDR3: CASSPRSGRVSNEQFF. The CDR3, as DNA: TGTGCCAGCAGCCCGAGGAGCGGGAGAGTCAGCAATGAGCAGTTCTTC.

The chain is built from TRBV5-1 and TRBJ2-3; D call uncertain. The germline V gene has CDR1 SGHRS and CDR2 YFSETQ. Deletions cut 0 bases from V and 0 bases from J, with 2 bases between. The CDR3 has 13 residues. CDR3 bases: TGCGCCAGCAGCTTGGACAGCACAGATACGCAGTATTTT. It codes for CASSLDSTDTQYF.

This chain joins TRBV7-2 and TRBJ2-5; D is unresolved. The CDR3 has 14 amino acids. V was cut by 4 bases and J by 2 bases, with 11 bases left in between. CDR1 is SGHTA, CDR2 FQGNSA, per germline. As DNA, the CDR3 is TGTGCCAGCAGCTCCGACTGGACGCAAGAGACCCAGTACTTC. Its protein is CASSSDWTQETQYF.

The gene calls are TRBV14 and TRBJ2-2; D not resolved. The V end lost 1 base, the J end lost 5 bases, and 8 bases lay between the germline ends. Germline CDR1 reads SGHDN; CDR2 reads FVKESK. The CDR3 is 14 amino acids. The CDR3 is CASSQVYMTGELFF. As DNA, the CDR3 is TGTGCCAGCAGCCAAGTTTACATGACCGGGGAGCTGTTTTTT.

The chain uses TRBV13 and TRBJ2-7; D perhaps matches TRBD1 (5 bases). CDR1 PRHDT and CDR2 FYEKMQ come from the germline V gene (reference sequence). Trimming removed 1 base at V and 0 bases at J, with 13 bases between. The CDR3 spans 16 residues. CDR3 nucleotide sequence: TGTGCCAGCAGCTTAGCTGCAGGGCGATACTCCTACGAGCAGTACTTC. It specifies CASSLAAGRYSYEQYF.

The V call is TRBV2, the J call TRBJ2-3; D perhaps matches TRBD2 (6 bases). V was clipped by 0 bases and J by 4 bases, with 11 bases between them. Germline V CDR1 and CDR2: SNHLY, FYNNEI. This CDR3 is 15 amino acids long. The CDR3 DNA follows: TGTGCCAGCAGTGAAGCTTTAAGGAGGGCAGATACGCAGTATTTT. Translation: CASSEALRRADTQYF. Filled out from reference TRBV2 and TRBJ2-3, the complete variable domain reads EPEVTQTPSHQVTQMGQEVILRCVPISNHLYFYWYRQILGQKVEFLVSFYNNEISEKSEIFDDQFSVERPDGSNFTLKIRSTKLEDSAMYFCASSEALRRADTQYFGPGTRLTVL.

The V call is TRBV5-4, the J call TRBJ2-3; D perhaps matches TRBD2 (5 bases). The CDR3 contains 14 residues. With 3 bases removed from V and 0 bases from J, the gap between germline ends came to 8 bases. Per germline, CDR1 SGHNT and CDR2 YYREEE (reference sequence). The CDR3 sequence: CASSSRESTDTQYF. CDR3 nucleotide sequence: TGTGCCAGCAGCTCGAGGGAAAGCACAGATACGCAGTATTTT.

The CDR3 spells CAIDSALKGELFF. The DNA of the CDR3 is TGTGCCATCGATTCCGCATTAAAGGGCGAGCTGTTTTTT. J is TRBJ2-2 and V is TRBV6-1; D unclear. The ends were cut back, 10 bases at V and 11 bases at J, with 20 bases in the middle. Per the germline V gene, CDR1 is MNHNS and CDR2 is SASEGT. This CDR3 is built from 13 residues.